One sample yielded the 6 T cell receptor beta chains listed below, sequenced in a study of blood T cell repertoires in COVID-19. TCRdb's table, derived via immunoSEQ multiplex PCR, lists solely in-frame clones and lacks some. The profile shows approximately 100,000 clones, roughly 79% of them singletons. Sequencing was done on a sample of peripheral blood. The receptor source for this set is a human donor in a cohort sampled during active COVID-19.

J is TRBJ2-7 and V is TRBV19; D gene unclear. CDR1 LNHDA and CDR2 SQIVND come from the germline V gene (reference sequence). The V end was cut by 1 base, the J end by 1 base, with 11 bases between. The CDR3 covers 15 residues. The CDR3, as DNA: TGTGCCAGTAGTATAGGCGGCACACTGTCCTACGAGCAGTACTTC. As protein: CASSIGGTLSYEQYF.

This sequence joins TRBV15 and TRBJ1-4; D call uncertain. Germline assignment: CDR1 LNHNV and CDR2 YYDKDF (reference sequence). The length of the CDR3 is 14 residues. V lost 4 bases and J lost 9, with 15 bases in between. The CDR3 coding sequence is TGTGCCACCAGCATAGACCCTACGATGAAAAAACTGTTTTTT. Encoded protein: CATSIDPTMKKLFF. Variable domain in full (rest from reference TRBV15 and TRBJ1-4): DAMVIQNPRYQVTQFGKPVTLSCSQTLNHNVMYWYQQKSSQAPKLLFHYYDKDFNNEADTPDNFQSRRPNTSFCFLDIRSPGLGDTAMYLCATSIDPTMKKLFFGSGTQLSVL.

J is TRBJ1-5 and V is TRBV6-6; maybe TRBD1 (5 bases). Germline CDR1 and CDR2: MNHNY and SVGAGI (reference sequence). V gave up 4 bases and J gave up 1 base, with 11 bases separating them. The CDR3 consists of 15 residues. CDR3 residues: CASSFTGGSNQPQHF. For the CDR3, the DNA is TGTGCCAGCAGTTTTACGGGGGGAAGCAATCAGCCCCAGCATTTT.

V is TRBV12-3 or TRBV12-4 and J is TRBJ2-1; 8 bases are a match to TRBD2. The CDR3 runs 13 residues. The ends lost 9 bases at V and 7 bases at J; junction bases unmatched: 8. The CDR3 DNA sequence: TGTGCCAGTCACGGGGGGGCTCTGAATGAGCAGTTCTTC. This translates into CASHGGALNEQFF.

The count of this clone is one. The chain joins TRBV5-1 to TRBJ1-3, with TRBD1 as a possible D gene (6 bases). CDR3 size: 15 residues. Trimming removed 0 bases from V and 2 bases from J, with 9 bases in between. CDR1 is SGHRS, CDR2 YFSETQ, per germline. In DNA, the CDR3 is TGCGCCAGCAGCTTGGAACAGGGCCCTGGAAACACCATATATTTT. It is translated as CASSLEQGPGNTIYF.

V gene TRBV2 combines with J gene TRBJ1-1, with a possible D match to TRBD1 (5 bases). Deletions cut 5 bases from V and 3 bases from J, with 10 bases between. Per the germline V gene, CDR1 is SNHLY and CDR2 is FYNNEI. This CDR3 is 13 amino acids long. In DNA form, the CDR3 reads TGTGCCAGCAGTTACGCGACAGACACTGAAGCTTTCTTT. It yields the protein CASSYATDTEAFF.